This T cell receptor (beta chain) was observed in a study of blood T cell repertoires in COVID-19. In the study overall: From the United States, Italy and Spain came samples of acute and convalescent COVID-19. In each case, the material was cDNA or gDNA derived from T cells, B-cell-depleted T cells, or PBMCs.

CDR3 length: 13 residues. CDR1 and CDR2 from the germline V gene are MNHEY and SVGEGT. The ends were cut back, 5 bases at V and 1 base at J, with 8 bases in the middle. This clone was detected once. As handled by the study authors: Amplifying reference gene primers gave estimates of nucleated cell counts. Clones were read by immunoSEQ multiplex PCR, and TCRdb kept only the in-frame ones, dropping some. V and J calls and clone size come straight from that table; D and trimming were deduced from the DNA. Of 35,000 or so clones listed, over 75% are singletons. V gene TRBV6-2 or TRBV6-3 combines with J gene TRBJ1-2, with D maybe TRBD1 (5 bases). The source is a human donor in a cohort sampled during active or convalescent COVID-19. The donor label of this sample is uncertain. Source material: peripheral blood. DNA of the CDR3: TGTGCCAGCAGTCGACAGATTAACTATGGCTACACCTTC. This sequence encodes CASSRQINYGYTF.